The rows below give T cell receptor beta chains drawn from one sample of a study of control samples from healthy donors and cancer patients. The assay was immunoSEQ multiplex PCR, and TCRdb's table has in-frame clones only and misses some. The sample has roughly 100,000 clones; around 89% are singletons. Material for sequencing was PBMCs. These TCRs come from a man aged 55 to 69 with lung cancer. The CDR3 runs from the conserved cysteine through the conserved F or W. Each record gives: J gene, V gene, D gene, CDR3 length, clone size, CDR3 DNA, CDR3 protein. D genes are given only for firm matches. Part of the rows lack a size; the others show once, few, many or a class for expanded clones.

j_gene: TRBJ1-1; v_gene: TRBV19; d_gene: TRBD1; len: 11; abundance: -; CDR3nt: TGTGCATCAGGGGGAGAGCTTGAAGCTTTCTTT; CDR3aa: CASGGELEAFF
j_gene: TRBJ2-5; v_gene: TRBV14; d_gene: -; len: 15; abundance: -; CDR3nt: TGTGCCAGCAGCCAAGTTTGGGGGACCCAAGAGACCCAGTACTTC; CDR3aa: CASSQVWGTQETQYF
j_gene: TRBJ2-3; v_gene: TRBV5-8; d_gene: -; len: 15; abundance: -; CDR3nt: TGTGCCAGCAGCTTGAGAGGGTATTACACAGATACGCAGTATTTT; CDR3aa: CASSLRGYYTDTQYF
j_gene: TRBJ2-6; v_gene: TRBV10-2; d_gene: TRBD2; len: 18; abundance: -; CDR3nt: TGTGCCAGCAGTGAGCGGCTAGCGGGGGACTCTGGGGCCAACGTCCTGACTTTC; CDR3aa: CASSERLAGDSGANVLTF
j_gene: TRBJ1-2; v_gene: TRBV5-1; d_gene: -; len: 15; abundance: -; CDR3nt: TGCGCCAGCAGCTTGGGGGTCGGGGCAGGGTATGGCTACACCTTC; CDR3aa: CASSLGVGAGYGYTF
j_gene: TRBJ2-3; v_gene: TRBV24-1; d_gene: TRBD2; len: 16; abundance: few; CDR3nt: TGTGCCACCAGCGCTGGTTTTAGCGGGGCTGCAGATACGCAGTATTTT; CDR3aa: CATSAGFSGAADTQYF
j_gene: TRBJ1-1; v_gene: TRBV18; d_gene: -; len: 14; abundance: -; CDR3nt: TGTGCCAGCACCGGGCCCCAAAAGAACACTGAAGCTTTCTTT; CDR3aa: CASTGPQKNTEAFF
j_gene: TRBJ1-5; v_gene: TRBV18; d_gene: TRBD1; len: 16; abundance: -; CDR3nt: TGTGCCAGCTCACCACTTGGGACAGGGGGCAATCAGCCCCAGCATTTT; CDR3aa: CASSPLGTGGNQPQHF
j_gene: TRBJ1-4; v_gene: TRBV9; d_gene: TRBD1; len: 15; abundance: -; CDR3nt: TGTGCCAGCAGCGTCTCCACAGGGGGCGGAGAAAAACTGTTTTTT; CDR3aa: CASSVSTGGGEKLFF
j_gene: TRBJ1-5; v_gene: TRBV11-2; d_gene: TRBD1; len: 16; abundance: -; CDR3nt: TGTGCCAGCAGCTTAGGGGGACAGGGAGGCAATCAGCCCCAGCATTTT; CDR3aa: CASSLGGQGGNQPQHF
j_gene: TRBJ1-1; v_gene: TRBV12-5; d_gene: -; len: 12; abundance: -; CDR3nt: TGTGCTAGTGGTTTGGCGAACACTGAAGCTTTCTTT; CDR3aa: CASGLANTEAFF
j_gene: TRBJ1-1; v_gene: TRBV7-3; d_gene: -; len: 15; abundance: -; CDR3nt: TGTGCCAGCAGCTTAATGGCAGGGTTGAACACTGAAGCTTTCTTT; CDR3aa: CASSLMAGLNTEAFF
j_gene: TRBJ1-6; v_gene: TRBV5-5; d_gene: -; len: 13; abundance: -; CDR3nt: TGTGCCAGCAGCTTGTCTCTCCCAGGCCCGCTCCACTTT; CDR3aa: CASSLSLPGPLHF
j_gene: TRBJ1-1; v_gene: TRBV5-4; d_gene: -; len: 14; abundance: -; CDR3nt: TGTGCCAGCAGCCGCGAGGGGAGGGGTGGGCGAGCTTTCTTT; CDR3aa: CASSREGRGGRAFF
j_gene: TRBJ2-1; v_gene: TRBV7-9; d_gene: -; len: 13; abundance: -; CDR3nt: TGTGCCAGCAGCTTAAGGCGCCGGGATGAGCAGTTCTTC; CDR3aa: CASSLRRRDEQFF
j_gene: TRBJ1-6; v_gene: TRBV6-2/TRBV6-3; d_gene: -; len: 13; abundance: -; CDR3nt: TGTGCCAGCAGTTCGGACGGATATTCACCCCTCCACTTT; CDR3aa: CASSSDGYSPLHF
j_gene: TRBJ1-1; v_gene: TRBV7-9; d_gene: TRBD1; len: 12; abundance: -; CDR3nt: TGTGCCAGCAGTATTCAGGGGGTTGAAGCTTTCTTT; CDR3aa: CASSIQGVEAFF
j_gene: TRBJ1-6; v_gene: TRBV27; d_gene: -; len: 13; abundance: -; CDR3nt: TGTGCCAGCAGCCCGGGCCCAATTTCACCCCTCCACTTT; CDR3aa: CASSPGPISPLHF
j_gene: TRBJ1-1; v_gene: TRBV30; d_gene: TRBD1; len: 15; abundance: -; CDR3nt: TGTGCCTTGATTCGCCCCGGGACAGTGAACACTGAAGCTTTCTTT; CDR3aa: CALIRPGTVNTEAFF
j_gene: TRBJ2-1; v_gene: TRBV30; d_gene: TRBD2; len: 19; abundance: once; CDR3nt: TGTGCCTGGAGCAAACCCTTTTGGGAGCGGGGGGGCTCCTACAATGAGCAGTTCTTC; CDR3aa: CAWSKPFWERGGSYNEQFF
j_gene: TRBJ2-5; v_gene: TRBV10-3; d_gene: TRBD1; len: 14; abundance: -; CDR3nt: TGTGCCATCAGTGCGGGTCAGGGGGCAGAGACCCAGTACTTC; CDR3aa: CAISAGQGAETQYF
j_gene: TRBJ2-5; v_gene: TRBV30; d_gene: -; len: 14; abundance: -; CDR3nt: TGTGCCTGGAGTGTTGTGGTTACCGGGGAGACCCAGTACTTC; CDR3aa: CAWSVVVTGETQYF
j_gene: TRBJ1-2; v_gene: TRBV5-5; d_gene: -; len: 16; abundance: once; CDR3nt: TGTGCCAGCAGTCCGGGACCGGACGGGGGACGCGGCGGCTACACCTTC; CDR3aa: CASSPGPDGGRGGYTF
j_gene: TRBJ1-6; v_gene: TRBV25-1; d_gene: -; len: 15; abundance: -; CDR3nt: TGTGCCAGCAGTGATTTCGAGGGATTCAATTCACCCCTCCACTTT; CDR3aa: CASSDFEGFNSPLHF
j_gene: TRBJ1-5; v_gene: TRBV6-2/TRBV6-3; d_gene: -; len: 15; abundance: few; CDR3nt: TGTGCCAGCAGTCAATATGGGACTGACAATCAGCCCCAGCATTTT; CDR3aa: CASSQYGTDNQPQHF
j_gene: TRBJ2-3; v_gene: TRBV4-1; d_gene: -; len: 14; abundance: -; CDR3nt: TGCGCCAGCAGCCAAGATTTCGGGGTTAATACGCAGTATTTT; CDR3aa: CASSQDFGVNTQYF
j_gene: TRBJ2-2; v_gene: TRBV9; d_gene: -; len: 14; abundance: -; CDR3nt: TGTGCCAGCAGCGCTTCGCCCCAGACCGGGGAGCTGTTTTTT; CDR3aa: CASSASPQTGELFF
j_gene: TRBJ2-3; v_gene: TRBV6-1; d_gene: -; len: 15; abundance: -; CDR3nt: TGTGCCAGCAGTGAAAGGGGGGCTAGCACAGATACGCAGTATTTT; CDR3aa: CASSERGASTDTQYF
j_gene: TRBJ1-1; v_gene: TRBV6-6; d_gene: -; len: 14; abundance: -; CDR3nt: TGTGCCAGCAGTTACGGTGGGTCGAACACTGAAGCTTTCTTT; CDR3aa: CASSYGGSNTEAFF
j_gene: TRBJ1-2; v_gene: TRBV3-1/TRBV3-2; d_gene: -; len: 15; abundance: few; CDR3nt: TGTGCCAGCAGCCAAGATCGTCACAGGAGCGATGGCTACACCTTC; CDR3aa: CASSQDRHRSDGYTF
j_gene: TRBJ2-7; v_gene: TRBV3-1/TRBV3-2; d_gene: -; len: 11; abundance: few; CDR3nt: TGTGCCAGCAGCCCCGGGTACGAGCAGTACTTC; CDR3aa: CASSPGYEQYF
j_gene: TRBJ1-5; v_gene: TRBV6-5; d_gene: -; len: 14; abundance: -; CDR3nt: TGTGCCAGCATTCTAAGGGAGAGCAATCAGCCCCAGCATTTT; CDR3aa: CASILRESNQPQHF
j_gene: TRBJ2-4; v_gene: TRBV20-1; d_gene: -; len: 14; abundance: -; CDR3nt: TGCAGTGCTAGTCCTAGGCTAGCCAAAAACATTCAGTACTTC; CDR3aa: CSASPRLAKNIQYF
j_gene: TRBJ2-2; v_gene: TRBV10-1; d_gene: -; len: 15; abundance: -; CDR3nt: TGCGCCAGCAGTGATAATTTGGCTGGAAGCGGGGAGCTGTTTTTT; CDR3aa: CASSDNLAGSGELFF
j_gene: TRBJ2-1; v_gene: TRBV29-1; d_gene: -; len: 14; abundance: -; CDR3nt: TGCAGCGTTGAACAGGGCTTCTCCTACAATGAGCAGTTCTTC; CDR3aa: CSVEQGFSYNEQFF
j_gene: TRBJ2-5; v_gene: TRBV10-3; d_gene: TRBD1; len: 17; abundance: -; CDR3nt: TGTGCCATCAGTGATAAGTGGACAGGGCTGGGTAGGGAGACCCAGTACTTC; CDR3aa: CAISDKWTGLGRETQYF
j_gene: TRBJ2-3; v_gene: TRBV19; d_gene: TRBD2; len: 18; abundance: once; CDR3nt: TGTGCCAGTAGTAAGACTAGCGGGGGAACCTCTAGCACAGATACGCAGTATTTT; CDR3aa: CASSKTSGGTSSTDTQYF
j_gene: TRBJ1-2; v_gene: TRBV15; d_gene: -; len: 16; abundance: -; CDR3nt: TGTGCCACCAGCAGAGATAATCAGGCTCCCAGGAATGGCTACACCTTC; CDR3aa: CATSRDNQAPRNGYTF
j_gene: TRBJ2-3; v_gene: TRBV24-1; d_gene: -; len: 14; abundance: -; CDR3nt: TGTGCCACCATGGGGGCTAGTGGGGCAGATACGCAGTATTTT; CDR3aa: CATMGASGADTQYF
j_gene: TRBJ1-2; v_gene: TRBV18; d_gene: TRBD1; len: 18; abundance: -; CDR3nt: TGTGCCAGCTCCCCTGCCGGGCCAACAGGGGCGGGGCCGTATGGCTACACCTTC; CDR3aa: CASSPAGPTGAGPYGYTF
j_gene: TRBJ1-2; v_gene: TRBV6-2/TRBV6-3; d_gene: TRBD1; len: 16; abundance: -; CDR3nt: TGTGCCAGCAGCCGCCCCGGGACAGGCTCTAACTATGGCTACACCTTC; CDR3aa: CASSRPGTGSNYGYTF
j_gene: TRBJ1-2; v_gene: TRBV6-5; d_gene: -; len: 13; abundance: -; CDR3nt: TGTGCCAGCAGCCGCGCAGCTAACTATGGCTACACCTTC; CDR3aa: CASSRAANYGYTF
j_gene: TRBJ2-3; v_gene: TRBV5-1; d_gene: -; len: 16; abundance: -; CDR3nt: TGCGCCAGCAGCCCCACCAGACAGTGGGGCACAGATACGCAGTATTTT; CDR3aa: CASSPTRQWGTDTQYF
j_gene: TRBJ2-5; v_gene: TRBV7-2; d_gene: -; len: 13; abundance: few; CDR3nt: TGTGCCAGCAGCTTGGGCGGTCCGGAGACCCAGTACTTC; CDR3aa: CASSLGGPETQYF
j_gene: TRBJ2-3; v_gene: TRBV7-6; d_gene: TRBD2; len: 15; abundance: -; CDR3nt: TGTGCCAGCGGGAGGGAAGGTCGCGGCACAGATACGCAGTATTTT; CDR3aa: CASGREGRGTDTQYF
j_gene: TRBJ2-1; v_gene: TRBV7-8; d_gene: -; len: 13; abundance: -; CDR3nt: TGTGCCAGCAGCTTGCCCCGAAAGGATGAGCAGTTCTTC; CDR3aa: CASSLPRKDEQFF
j_gene: TRBJ2-2; v_gene: TRBV7-3; d_gene: TRBD1; len: 16; abundance: -; CDR3nt: TGTGCCAGCAGCCCCGGGGGGACAGGGGCCACCGGGGAGCTGTTTTTT; CDR3aa: CASSPGGTGATGELFF
j_gene: TRBJ2-3; v_gene: TRBV24-1; d_gene: -; len: 14; abundance: -; CDR3nt: TGTGCCACCAGGGACAGCCGAGGCACAGATACGCAGTATTTT; CDR3aa: CATRDSRGTDTQYF
j_gene: TRBJ2-2; v_gene: TRBV20-1; d_gene: -; len: 15; abundance: -; CDR3nt: TGCAGTGCTAGTAAGGCAATAGCGAACACCGGGGAGCTGTTTTTT; CDR3aa: CSASKAIANTGELFF
j_gene: TRBJ1-2; v_gene: TRBV5-1; d_gene: -; len: 13; abundance: -; CDR3nt: TGCGCCAGCAGCCCTCCTGCCCCGGCGGGCTACACCTTC; CDR3aa: CASSPPAPAGYTF
j_gene: TRBJ2-5; v_gene: TRBV6-5; d_gene: TRBD1; len: 14; abundance: -; CDR3nt: TGTGCCAGCAGTTATCCAGGACAGGGGGAGACCCAGTACTTC; CDR3aa: CASSYPGQGETQYF
j_gene: TRBJ2-1; v_gene: TRBV24-1; d_gene: TRBD1; len: 14; abundance: -; CDR3nt: TGTGCCACCAGTGCCGGGACAGCTAACAATGAGCAGTTCTTC; CDR3aa: CATSAGTANNEQFF
j_gene: TRBJ2-5; v_gene: TRBV5-1; d_gene: -; len: 15; abundance: once; CDR3nt: TGCGCCAGCAGCTTGGTCGGAACCCTCCAAGAGACCCAGTACTTC; CDR3aa: CASSLVGTLQETQYF
j_gene: TRBJ2-3; v_gene: TRBV2; d_gene: -; len: 16; abundance: once; CDR3nt: TGTGCCAGCAGTGTCAACTCGGTTTGGAGCACAGATACGCAGTATTTT; CDR3aa: CASSVNSVWSTDTQYF
j_gene: TRBJ1-3; v_gene: TRBV9; d_gene: -; len: 14; abundance: -; CDR3nt: TGTGCCAGCAGCGTAGGAAGCTCTGGAAACACCATATATTTT; CDR3aa: CASSVGSSGNTIYF
j_gene: TRBJ1-1; v_gene: TRBV7-9; d_gene: -; len: 15; abundance: -; CDR3nt: TGTGCCAGCAGTAGCGGGCTTCTGGAGCGCACTGAAGCTTTCTTT; CDR3aa: CASSSGLLERTEAFF
j_gene: TRBJ1-1; v_gene: TRBV29-1; d_gene: -; len: 12; abundance: -; CDR3nt: TGCAGCGTACGACCACTCCGCGCTGAAGCTTTCTTT; CDR3aa: CSVRPLRAEAFF
j_gene: TRBJ1-4; v_gene: TRBV4-2; d_gene: -; len: 15; abundance: few; CDR3nt: TGTGCCAGCAGCCCTTGGACTGCAACTAATGAAAAACTGTTTTTT; CDR3aa: CASSPWTATNEKLFF